This T cell receptor (beta chain) came from a study of cytomegalovirus exposure and HLA in healthy donors. Overall study results and limits: As a later analysis showed, a missense DCLRE1C variant was linked to trimming of TCR beta V- and J-genes.

In regard to this clone: The antigen is undetermined.

The PCR used 60 Vbeta and 13 Jbeta primers. Using immunoSEQ multiplex PCR, the repertoire was profiled, and TCRdb retains in-frame clones only, with some absent. The table includes about 120,000 clones, around 80% detected once. Sequencing input: PBMCs. The clonotype was recovered from a woman aged 18-35 years in good health and CMV-seronegative.

The CDR3 sequence is CAWRGQGHYGYTF. CDR3 nucleotides: TGTGCCTGGAGGGGACAGGGGCACTATGGCTACACCTTC. The chain uses TRBV30 and TRBJ1-2; 10 bases map to TRBD1. J gave up 3 bases and V 3 bases, and 1 base lay outside the gene matches. The CDR3 has 13 residues. The V gene's germline CDR1 is GTSNPN and CDR2 SVGIG (reference sequence). The entire variable domain, with the rest obtained from reference TRBV30 and TRBJ1-2, is as follows: SQTIHQWPATLVQPVGSPLSLECTVEGTSNPNLYWYRQAAGRGLQLLFYSVGIGQISSEVPQNLSASRPQDRQFILSSKKLLLSDSGFYLCAWRGQGHYGYTFGSGTRLTVV.